The 7 T cell receptor beta chains presented below share a single source sample, sequenced in a study of T cells in Graves' hyperthyroidism and ophthalmopathy. It was RNA transcripts that yielded the amplified TCR beta CDR3 regions. When the TCR CDR3 underwent first-round RT-PCR, the HTBI primer set was used. Each CDR3 protein gets one entry after TCRdb re-called the multiplex PCR reads with MiXCR. Seen here are about 840,000 distinct CDR3 sequences, more than 30% observed once, and the top ten hold 8.9%. The material sequenced was blood. The receptors were sampled from a young man with Graves' hyperthyroidism.

The J gene is TRBJ2-2, the V gene TRBV7-9; D possibly corresponds to TRBD2 (6 bases). The CDR3 contains 16 residues. With 0 bases removed from V and 4 bases from J, the gap between germline ends came to 12 bases. CDR1 is SEHNR, CDR2 FQNEAQ, per germline (reference sequence). As DNA, the CDR3 is TGTGCCAGCAGCTTAGCCCGGTGGCGGGGCACCGGGGAGCTGTTTTTT. Protein product: CASSLARWRGTGELFF.

This clonotype was picked up many times. J is TRBJ1-1 and V is TRBV20-1; D is undetermined. Trimming removed 3 bases from V and 5 bases from J, with 10 bases in between. CDR1 is DFQATT and CDR2 is SNEGSKA in the germline V gene (reference sequence). This CDR3 has 12 amino acids. The CDR3: CSASVRETEAFF. CDR3 in DNA: TGCAGTGCTAGTGTCCGCGAGACTGAAGCTTTCTTT.

The chain employs TRBV7-9 and TRBJ1-2; no clear D gene. CDR3 size: 12 residues. Looked up from germline, CDR1 is SEHNR and CDR2 is FQNEAQ (reference sequence). The V gene lost 1 base and the J gene lost 5 bases, with 5 bases spanning the gap. The CDR3, as DNA: TGTGCCAGCAGCTTAGAGTGGTATGGCTACACCTTC. Protein sequence: CASSLEWYGYTF.

The chain employs TRBV10-3 and TRBJ1-5, with 7 bases fitting TRBD1. CDR3 size: 13 residues. After removal of 10 bases from V and 0 bases from J, the junction contained 3 bases not matched to a gene. Germline CDR1 and CDR2: ENHRY and SYGVKD. This chain's CDR3 is CASQGGSNQPQHF. CDR3 DNA: TGTGCCAGCCAGGGGGGTAGCAATCAGCCCCAGCATTTT.

This chain connects TRBV25-1 to TRBJ2-5; 8 bases map to TRBD1. The V and J ends lost 10 bases and 1 base, in that order; junction bases with no gene match: 14. The CDR3 covers 16 residues. The germline V gene has CDR1 MGHDK and CDR2 SYGVNS. The CDR3 region is CATAGGAGNLQETQYF. The CDR3 DNA is TGTGCCACCGCAGGGGGCGCGGGGAATCTCCAAGAGACCCAGTACTTC.

This clonotype showed up just a few times. The chain is built from TRBV19 and TRBJ1-1; possible D gene TRBD1, 6 bases. Trimming pared 3 bases from V and 4 bases from J, leaving 9 bases between. Germline loops: CDR1 LNHDA, CDR2 SQIVND (reference sequence). The CDR3 covers 13 residues. The CDR3 DNA reads TGTGCCAGTAGTATGGGGGCAGGCACTGAAGCTTTCTTT. This codes for CASSMGAGTEAFF.

The chain employs TRBV29-1 and TRBJ1-5; 7 nucleotides align to TRBD1. The J segment lost 5 bases and the V segment lost 4 bases, leaving 5 bases of the junction unmatched. Germline CDR1 and CDR2: SQVTM and ANQGSEA. This CDR3 is built from 13 residues. The CDR3 DNA reads as TGCAGCGTTGCTGGGACAGTAGATCAGCCCCAGCATTTT. Protein product: CSVAGTVDQPQHF.